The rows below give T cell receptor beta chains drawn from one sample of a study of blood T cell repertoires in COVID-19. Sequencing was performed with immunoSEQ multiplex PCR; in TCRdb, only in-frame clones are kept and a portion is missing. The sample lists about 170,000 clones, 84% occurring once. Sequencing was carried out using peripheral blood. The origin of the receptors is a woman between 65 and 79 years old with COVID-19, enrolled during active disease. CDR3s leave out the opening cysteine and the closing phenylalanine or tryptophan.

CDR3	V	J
ATSDTTLRELF	TRBV24-1	TRBJ2-2
ASSQTPPGEETQY	TRBV3-1/TRBV3-2	TRBJ2-5
ASGRGDTQY	TRBV6-5	TRBJ2-3
ASSPRSQGAVEKLF	TRBV18	TRBJ1-4
ASSLGLNYGYT	TRBV27	TRBJ1-2
ASSPDLARPGAEAF	TRBV18	TRBJ1-1
ASSLVVLRDGANVLT	TRBV5-5	TRBJ2-6
ASSPGGSNYGYT	TRBV19	TRBJ1-2
ASSPRGGGLYEQY	TRBV7-9	TRBJ2-7
ASSQDVGGGLNEQF	TRBV4-1	TRBJ2-1
ASSASGRGSGANVLT	TRBV19	TRBJ2-6
ASSLSTGGNQPQH	TRBV27	TRBJ1-5
ASSLFPEGPGELF	TRBV7-3	TRBJ2-2
ASSIPGGRGYGYT	TRBV19	TRBJ1-2
ASSLGTDSYEQY	TRBV11-2	TRBJ2-7
ASSLDRRGPTNEKLF	TRBV11-2	TRBJ1-4
ASSLLRGETQY	TRBV27	TRBJ2-5
ASNPLSVGALTAYNEQF	TRBV28	TRBJ2-1
ASSVGQKNTEAF	TRBV9	TRBJ1-1
ATSSGQWGGQPQH	TRBV15	TRBJ1-5
ASGRQGLSNYGYT	TRBV19	TRBJ1-2
ASTIFRGTGELF	TRBV19	TRBJ2-2
SAPLTYEQY	TRBV20-1	TRBJ2-7
ASRQTEKRGYT	TRBV6-5	TRBJ1-2
ASRAWQGPEAF	TRBV7-9	TRBJ1-1
ASSQGTGRDEQF	TRBV4-1	TRBJ2-1
ASSSWTSGGSYNEQF	TRBV7-8	TRBJ2-1
ASSLSGGSYNEQF	TRBV28	TRBJ2-1
SAGPSGLKY	TRBV20-1	TRBJ2-3
ASGGQGGEQF	TRBV2	TRBJ2-1
AMGKPGQGEIYGYT	TRBV10-3	TRBJ1-2
ASSYSPRGTEQF	TRBV6-2/TRBV6-3	TRBJ2-1
ASRTPGSSRYEQY	TRBV28	TRBJ2-7
ASAATGEQPQH	TRBV2	TRBJ1-5
ASSDQGRDTEAF	TRBV6-1	TRBJ1-1
ASSLRGWLTEAF	TRBV27	TRBJ1-1
ASSFNGPGGSYNEQF	TRBV28	TRBJ2-1
ASSFRGLAGELF	TRBV27	TRBJ2-2
AWSVSMKNTEAF	TRBV30	TRBJ1-1
ASSLVAGDPDTQY	TRBV7-2	TRBJ2-3
ASSGQQGQPQH	TRBV2	TRBJ1-5
ATRSSGTFTGELF	TRBV24-1	TRBJ2-2
SVLTDSGNTIY	TRBV29-1	TRBJ1-3
ASSLSGGIQETQY	TRBV5-1	TRBJ2-5
ASSQDSSGRDGANVLT	TRBV3-1/TRBV3-2	TRBJ2-6
AWRKGTSVGYT	TRBV30	TRBJ1-2
ACQGQGGPSATGELF	TRBV30	TRBJ2-2
ASNGQGNGYT	TRBV28	TRBJ1-2
ASSPLSGGTQY	TRBV3-1/TRBV3-2	TRBJ2-5
ASRDRGSGANVLT	TRBV19	TRBJ2-6
ASSETSGKVSEQF	TRBV25-1	TRBJ2-1